Each of the 7 T cell receptor beta chains below was sequenced from the same sample in a study of OX40 agonist ivuxolimab in advanced cancers. Assay used: immunoSEQ multiplex PCR; TCRdb lists only in-frame clones, some missing. The sample shows some 50,000 clones, around 89% of them seen only once. The material was CD4+ or CD8+ T cells sorted from blood, obtained in a trial of the OX40 agonist ivuxolimab. The origin of the receptors is an adult with an advanced solid tumor such as melanoma, head and neck, liver or kidney cancer.

V usage is TRBV14 and J usage is TRBJ2-2; 9 nucleotides line up with TRBD1. This CDR3 region has 14 residues. V dropped 5 bases and J dropped 5; count of bases not matched to a gene: 3. Germline-derived CDR1 and CDR2 are SGHDN and FVKESK. CDR3 loop: CASSSDRGTGELFF. CDR3 nucleotide sequence: TGTGCCAGCAGCTCCGACAGGGGGACCGGGGAGCTGTTTTTT.

V usage is TRBV9 and J usage is TRBJ2-2, with 9 nucleotides matching TRBD1. V trimming: 4 bases; J trimming: 4 bases; junction bases outside the gene matches: 5. In germline, CDR1 is SGDLS, CDR2 YYNGEE. The CDR3 has 15 amino acids. Here the CDR3 reads CASSPTGGGTGELFF. CDR3 DNA sequence: TGTGCCAGCAGCCCAACAGGGGGCGGCACCGGGGAGCTGTTTTTT.

V gene TRBV6-5 combines with J gene TRBJ2-5; D not resolved. The CDR3 runs to 13 residues. The germline V gene has CDR1 MNHEY and CDR2 SVGAGI. The V end was cut by 5 bases, the J end by 2 bases, with 9 bases between. The CDR3 DNA sequence: TGTGCCAGCAGTCGACGGCAACAAGAGACCCAGTACTTC. It is translated as CASSRRQQETQYF.

This sequence joins TRBV18 and TRBJ2-7; D is ambiguous. This CDR3 is 16 amino acids long. The V end lost 5 bases, the J end lost 6 bases, and 23 bases lay between the germline ends. From germline, CDR1 is KGHSH and CDR2 LQKENI. The CDR3 loop reads CASSAFNGPPLGEQYF. The CDR3, as DNA: TGTGCCAGCTCAGCATTTAACGGGCCCCCGCTAGGCGAGCAGTACTTC. Full variable domain (remainder filled in from reference TRBV18 and TRBJ2-7): NAGVMQNPRHLVRRRGQEARLRCSPMKGHSHVYWYRQLPEEGLKFMVYLQKENIIDESGMPKERFSAEFPKEGPSILRIQQVVRGDSAAYFCASSAFNGPPLGEQYFGPGTRLTVT.

The chain carries TRBV28 and TRBJ1-1, with 7 nucleotides matching TRBD1. Germline-derived CDR1 and CDR2 are MDHEN and SYDVKM. The V gene end was trimmed by 5 bases and the J gene end by 6 bases; junction bases not matched to a gene: 3. This CDR3 has 12 amino acids. In DNA form, the CDR3 reads TGTGCCAGCAGTACTGGGACAGCTGAAGCTTTCTTT. This codes for CASSTGTAEAFF. The full variable domain, completed using reference TRBV28 and TRBJ1-1, is DVKVTQSSRYLVKRTGEKVFLECVQDMDHENMFWYRQDPGLGLRLIYFSYDVKMKEKGDIPEGYSVSREKKERFSLILESASTNQTSMYLCASSTGTAEAFFGQGTRLTVV.

The chain combines TRBV28 with TRBJ1-6; 9 bases agree with TRBD1. The CDR3 consists of 14 residues. The germline CDR1 and CDR2 sequences are MDHEN and SYDVKM. The J segment lost 9 bases and the V segment lost 6 bases, leaving 6 bases of the junction unmatched. CDR3 protein: CASSAGQGFSPLHF. As DNA, the CDR3 is TGTGCCAGCAGCGCGGGACAGGGATTTTCACCCCTCCACTTT.

This clone showed up just once. For the CDR3, the DNA is TGTGCCAGCAGTGACAGTAACTATGGCTACACCTTC. It codes for CASSDSNYGYTF. The V and J genes are TRBV2 and TRBJ1-2; no reliable D call. CDR3 length: 12 residues. Trimming removed 3 bases from V and 1 base from J, with 3 bases in between. CDR1 and CDR2 from the germline V gene are SNHLY and FYNNEI.